Only one count was recorded for the clone carrying this T cell receptor (beta chain). Its target is unknown. The protocol was immunoSEQ multiplex PCR, while the TCRdb copy is restricted to in-frame clones and leaves out a portion. The sample has about 93,000 clones, about three quarters seen once. Time point here: cycle 4 day 1 (C4D1), after five to seven weeks of nivolumab. After autologous stem cell transplantation all patients relapsed, and prior brentuximab vedotin exposure differed between cohorts. This sample was taken from a study of PD-1 blockade in classical Hodgkin lymphoma. Regarding the study as a whole: Complete responders started with a diversity level that resembled newly diagnosed patients at baseline.

Between the trimmed V and J ends, which lost 5 bases and 0 bases, there was a span of 13 bases. Germline CDR1 LNHDA, CDR2 SQIVND (reference sequence). The CDR3 extends over 15 amino acids. The TCR was taken from a human donor with classical Hodgkin lymphoma. Sequencing was performed on peripheral blood mononuclear cells (PBMCs), taken before the fourth cycle of nivolumab. The rearrangement uses TRBV19 and TRBJ1-1; unclear D gene. CDR3 DNA: TGTGCCAGTAGTTCCATACGGGATATGAACACTGAAGCTTTCTTT. This encodes CASSSIRDMNTEAFF.